These 32 T cell receptor beta chains were all obtained from the same sample, sequenced in a study of T cells in Graves' hyperthyroidism and ophthalmopathy. Amplification of TCR beta CDR3 regions was performed using RNA transcripts as template. The HTBI primer set was used in a first-round RT-PCR of the TCR CDR3. Using its own MiXCR run on the multiplex PCR reads, TCRdb lists one record per CDR3 protein. The sample shows approximately 600,000 distinct CDR3 sequences, under 20% of them seen only once. Sequencing was carried out using blood. These receptors all stem from a woman aged 25-40 years with Graves' hyperthyroidism.

The V gene is TRBV7-3, the J gene TRBJ2-7; D is uncertain. The CDR3 extends over 13 amino acids. Per the germline V gene, CDR1 is SGHTA and CDR2 is FQGTGA. Trimming cost V 2 bases and J 2 bases, with 7 bases left between them. CDR3 sequence (DNA): TGTGCCAGCAGCTTATTTCAGACCTACGAGCAGTACTTC. This gives the protein CASSLFQTYEQYF. Looking up the rest from reference TRBV7-3 and TRBJ2-7 gives the full variable domain: GAGVSQTPSNKVTEKGKYVELRCDPISGHTALYWYRQSLGQGPEFLIYFQGTGAADDSGLPNDRFFAVRPEGSVSTLKIQRTERGDSAVYLCASSLFQTYEQYFGPGTRLTVT.

The chain couples TRBV4-2 to TRBJ2-3; 9 bases map to TRBD2. The junction had 8 bases not matched to a gene; V was cut back by 1 base and J by 6 bases. Germline-derived CDR1 and CDR2 are LGHNA and YNFKEQ. The CDR3 is made up of 16 amino acids. As DNA, the CDR3 is TGTGCCAGCAGCCAAGCTTTGGGACTAGCTTCCGATACGCAGTATTTT. Translating it yields CASSQALGLASDTQYF.

This clonotype was seen ten or more times. The J gene is TRBJ2-7, the V gene TRBV7-9; 7 bases fit TRBD2. The CDR3 is 13 residues long. V was clipped by 4 bases and J by 13 bases; unmatched bases: 13. Per the germline V gene, CDR1 is SEHNR and CDR2 is FQNEAQ (reference sequence). The CDR3 nucleotides read TGTGCCAGCAGCTCTAGCGGAGACACTACGTGCTACTTC. Its protein is CASSSSGDTTCYF.

This clonotype was counted ten times or more. The V call is TRBV20-1, the J call TRBJ1-1; TRBD1 matches at 10 bases. Trimming removed 4 bases from V and 10 bases from J; junction bases left unmatched: 12. The CDR3 length is 14 residues. Germline-derived CDR1 and CDR2 are DFQATT and SNEGSKA (reference sequence). The CDR3 nucleotides are TGCAGTGCTATGAAGAGACAGGGGGCGCTTACAGCTTTCTTT. This codes for CSAMKRQGALTAFF.

In its sample, this clonotype was seen many times. V and J are TRBV6-1 and TRBJ2-7, with D unresolved. Per germline, CDR1 MNHNS and CDR2 SASEGT. V lost 2 bases, J lost 2 bases, and 7 bases lay in between. CDR3 size: 13 residues. CDR3 nucleotides: TGTGCCAGCAGTGAACGGCCAGCCTACGAGCAGTACTTC. Residues: CASSERPAYEQYF.

V usage is TRBV5-6 and J usage is TRBJ1-2; 11 bases match TRBD1. This CDR3 has 16 amino acids. Trimming cost V 3 bases and J 2 bases; bases outside gene matches: 6. Germline loops: CDR1 SGHDT, CDR2 YYEEEE. The CDR3 DNA reads as TGTGCCAGCAGCTGGGAGGGACAGGGGGTGAACTATGGCTACACCTTC. This gives the protein CASSWEGQGVNYGYTF. Filled out from reference TRBV5-6 and TRBJ1-2, the complete variable domain reads DAGVTQSPTHLIKTRGQQVTLRCSPKSGHDTVSWYQQALGQGPQFIFQYYEEEERQRGNFPDRFSGHQFPNYSSELNVNALLLGDSALYLCASSWEGQGVNYGYTFGSGTRLTVV.

This chain uses TRBV2 with TRBJ2-7; possible D gene TRBD2, 5 bases. Germline V gene sequence: CDR1 SNHLY, CDR2 FYNNEI. The CDR3 sequence is 13 residues long. V gave up 7 bases and J gave up 6 bases, with 16 bases separating them. The CDR3 sequence: CASTPPGSPEQYF. CDR3 DNA: TGTGCCAGCACCCCCCCGGGGTCCCCCGAGCAGTACTTC.

Regarding this clonotype: A much larger clonotype is one base distant, so this may be a read error. The CDR3 does not end in the conserved phenylalanine or tryptophan, so this is likely a read error. The chain employs TRBV30 and TRBJ1-2; the D is unclear. The CDR3 has 10 amino acids. With 3 bases removed from V and 5 bases from J, the gap between germline ends came to 4 bases. Germline values: CDR1 GTSNPN, CDR2 SVGIG (reference sequence). The CDR3 reads CAWRNYGYTL. CDR3 DNA: TGTGCCTGGAGAAATTATGGCTACACCCTC.

V usage is TRBV27 and J usage is TRBJ2-7, with D perhaps TRBD1 (10 bases). The CDR3 contains 18 residues. With 5 bases removed from V and 6 bases from J, the gap between germline ends came to 29 bases. The V gene's germline CDR1 is MNHEY and CDR2 SMNVEV (reference sequence). As DNA, the CDR3 is TGTGCCAGCAGTCACGGGACAGGGGACGGGCGGGAGGGCCGCGAGCAGTACTTC. As protein: CASSHGTGDGREGREQYF.

The table lists this clonotype with many counts. This chain links TRBV3-1 with TRBJ1-5; 7 bases are a match to TRBD1. Germline loops: CDR1 LGHDT, CDR2 YNNKEL (reference sequence). This CDR3 contains 13 residues. J lost 6 bases, V lost 3 bases, and 2 bases had no gene match. CDR3 amino acids: CASSQTGSQPQHF. CDR3 coding DNA: TGTGCCAGCAGCCAGACAGGGAGTCAGCCCCAGCATTTT.

The CDR3 here is CASSKGTGVREKLFF. The CDR3 coding sequence is TGTGCCAGCAGTAAAGGGACAGGGGTAAGGGAAAAACTGTTTTTT. The J gene is TRBJ1-4, the V gene TRBV28, with 10 bases matching TRBD1. The CDR3 runs to 15 residues. Germline CDR1 reads MDHEN; CDR2 reads SYDVKM. V lost 5 bases and J lost 8; bases outside the gene matches: 8.

This chain uses TRBV3-1 with TRBJ1-3, with 9 nucleotides matching TRBD1. The CDR3 is 20 residues long. Germline lookup yields CDR1 LGHDT and CDR2 YNNKEL (reference sequence). J gave up 0 bases and V 0 bases, and 12 bases lay outside the gene matches. In nucleotides, the CDR3 is TGTGCCAGCAGCCAAGAACGGCTCAAGGGACAGGGCGGCTCTGGAAACACCATATATTTT. As protein: CASSQERLKGQGGSGNTIYF.

The rearrangement uses TRBV4-1 and TRBJ2-7; D unresolved. Germline V CDR1 and CDR2: MGHRA, YSYEKL. CDR3 size: 14 residues. With 6 bases removed from V and 2 bases from J, the gap between germline ends came to 14 bases. For the CDR3, the DNA is TGCGCCAGCAGTTCCCCTACAGAGACCTACGAGCAGTACTTC. Translated: CASSSPTETYEQYF.

The chain employs TRBV6-1 and TRBJ2-3; 7 nucleotides align to TRBD2. CDR1 and CDR2 (germline): MNHNS, SASEGT. CDR3 length: 14 amino acids. The ends lost 6 bases at V and 3 bases at J; junction bases unmatched: 6. CDR3 sequence reads: CASSRTRRTDTQYF. The CDR3 bases are TGTGCCAGCAGCCGGACTAGGCGGACAGATACGCAGTATTTT.

The gene calls are TRBV7-8 and TRBJ1-5; TRBD1 agrees at 9 bases. The trim removed 2 bases at V and 9 bases at J, leaving 8 bases unmatched. The germline V gene has CDR1 SGHVS and CDR2 FQNEAQ. This CDR3 region has 15 residues. The CDR3 bases are TGTGCCAGCAGCTTAACAGGGGGCTACGGGGGGCCCCAGCATTTT. This codes for CASSLTGGYGGPQHF.

This clonotype was counted between two and nine times. CDR3 sequence (DNA): TGTGCCTGGGGGACAGGGGCGAGAGATACGCAGTATTTT. Translation gives CAWGTGARDTQYF. The J gene is TRBJ2-3, the V gene TRBV30, with 10 bases lining up with TRBD1. The CDR3 extends over 13 amino acids. Trimming cost V 5 bases and J 5 bases; bases outside gene matches: 4. From germline, CDR1 is GTSNPN and CDR2 SVGIG (reference sequence).

This clonotype was detected ten times or more. The chain couples TRBV7-8 to TRBJ2-3, with D possibly being TRBD1 or TRBD2 (6 bases each). This CDR3 is built from 15 residues. Trimming left V 1 base short and J 5 bases short, with 13 bases between. Germline V lookup: CDR1 SGHVS, CDR2 FQNEAQ. The CDR3 spells CASSLDGGHGDTQYF. CDR3 in DNA: TGTGCCAGCAGCTTAGATGGGGGGCATGGAGATACGCAGTATTTT.

This clonotype was recorded at least ten times. The chain links TRBV28 to TRBJ1-2, with D possibly TRBD1 on 6 matching bases. V was pared by 7 bases and J by 3 bases, with 12 bases between. Germline V lookup: CDR1 MDHEN, CDR2 SYDVKM. This CDR3 spans 13 amino acids. Written as DNA, the CDR3 is TGTGCCAGCACCATGGGGGCAGACTATGGCTACACCTTC. Protein product: CASTMGADYGYTF.

This clonotype was picked up many times. The J gene is TRBJ2-7, the V gene TRBV28; TRBD1 agrees at 9 bases. The trim removed 7 bases at V and 3 bases at J, leaving 13 bases unmatched. This CDR3 is built from 16 residues. Germline V gene lookup returns CDR1 MDHEN and CDR2 SYDVKM. The CDR3 reads CASISKYRGPRYEQYF. Here the CDR3 DNA reads TGTGCCAGCATATCCAAGTACAGGGGGCCGCGCTACGAGCAGTACTTC.

There are many counts of this clonotype. The chain links TRBV12-5 to TRBJ1-3; 8 nucleotides align to TRBD1. The germline V gene encodes CDR1 LGHNT and CDR2 FRNRAP. The CDR3 has 16 residues. Trimming removed 5 bases from V and 3 bases from J; junction bases left unmatched: 9. The CDR3 sequence: CASGADRAFGGNTIYF. The DNA of the CDR3 is TGTGCTAGTGGTGCGGACAGGGCCTTCGGTGGAAACACCATATATTTT.

This clonotype was counted a few times. The chain carries TRBV30 and TRBJ2-1; D may match TRBD1 or TRBD2 (6 bases each). This CDR3 has 14 residues. Looked up from germline, CDR1 is GTSNPN and CDR2 is SVGIG (reference sequence). Trimming cost V 1 base and J 2 bases, with 9 bases left between them. The CDR3 nucleotides are TGTGCCTGGAGTGAGGGGGGTACCTACAATGAGCAGTTCTTC. Protein product: CAWSEGGTYNEQFF.

This clonotype was seen ten or more times. V and J are TRBV9 and TRBJ2-7; tentatively, D is TRBD2 (6 bases). The CDR3 is 14 amino acids. V gave up 0 bases and J gave up 6 bases, with 13 bases separating them. From germline, CDR1 is SGDLS and CDR2 YYNGEE. The CDR3 sequence is CASSVGQGGGEQYF. CDR3 nucleotides: TGTGCCAGCAGCGTAGGGCAGGGAGGAGGCGAGCAGTACTTC.

CDR3 amino acids: CATRRADWLNTQYF. For the CDR3, the DNA is TGTGCCACCAGGAGGGCCGATTGGCTTAATACGCAGTATTTT. This chain connects TRBV2 to TRBJ2-3; maybe TRBD2 (6 bases). The V end lost 10 bases, the J end lost 7 bases, and 21 bases lay between the germline ends. The germline CDR1 and CDR2 sequences are SNHLY and FYNNEI. This CDR3 has 14 residues.

This clonotype was seen a few times. The chain employs TRBV9 and TRBJ2-1; D may match TRBD1 or TRBD2 (5 bases each). CDR1 is SGDLS, CDR2 YYNGEE, per germline. This CDR3 is built from 18 residues. The germline V and J ends were trimmed by 1 base and 5 bases, with 22 bases remaining between them. The CDR3 spells CASSVLGPVWDGDNEQFF. In DNA form, the CDR3 reads TGTGCCAGCAGCGTACTAGGTCCAGTCTGGGACGGAGACAATGAGCAGTTCTTC.

A few counts support this clonotype. V and J are TRBV20-1 and TRBJ2-1; TRBD2 matches at 7 bases. The CDR3 runs 14 residues. CDR1 DFQATT and CDR2 SNEGSKA come from the germline V gene (reference sequence). Trimming removed 3 bases from V and 5 bases from J; junction bases left unmatched: 7. The CDR3 DNA reads TGCAGTGCTAGGTGGGGACTACTAAACAATGAGCAGTTCTTC. Translating it yields CSARWGLLNNEQFF.

The V gene is TRBV24-1, the J gene TRBJ1-1, with D perhaps matching TRBD1 (5 bases). This CDR3 has 13 amino acids. The V and J ends lost 7 bases and 0 bases respectively, with 8 bases between them. Germline CDR1 reads KGHDR; CDR2 reads SFDVKD. The CDR3: CATRQGVNTEAFF. The DNA for the CDR3 is TGTGCCACCAGGCAGGGCGTGAACACTGAAGCTTTCTTT.

The rearrangement uses TRBV9 and TRBJ1-2; no clear D gene. Per the germline V gene, CDR1 is SGDLS and CDR2 is YYNGEE. This CDR3 region has 15 residues. The V end lost 4 bases, the J end lost 2 bases, and 15 bases lay between the germline ends. The DNA of the CDR3 is TGTGCCAGCAGCCCCATGTCTCCGGGGAACTATGGCTACACCTTC. This gives the protein CASSPMSPGNYGYTF.

There are many counts of this clonotype. The genes are TRBV3-1 and TRBJ2-7; 8 bases fit TRBD2. The CDR3 sequence is 17 residues long. V shed 4 bases, J shed 2 bases, and the junction held 13 bases outside the gene matches. Germline CDR1 is LGHDT and CDR2 is YNNKEL (reference sequence). The CDR3, as DNA: TGTGCCAGCAGCCTCTCCGGCCGGTCGGGACTAGCCTACGAGCAGTACTTC. It translates to CASSLSGRSGLAYEQYF.

This clonotype was seen more than once but under ten times. The chain uses TRBV2 and TRBJ2-5, with TRBD1 matching 8 bases. J was trimmed by 4 bases and V by 4 bases; bases with no gene match: 8. The CDR3 consists of 15 residues. CDR1 and CDR2 from the germline V gene are SNHLY and FYNNEI. The CDR3 DNA is TGTGCCAGCAGTGGTCAGGGGGCGATGGGAGAGACCCAGTACTTC. Protein product: CASSGQGAMGETQYF.

The rearrangement joins TRBV7-8 to TRBJ1-5; possibly TRBD1 for D (6 bases). Germline CDR1 SGHVS, CDR2 FQNEAQ. The CDR3 covers 16 residues. V lost 5 bases to trimming and J lost 0 bases, with 14 bases between them. Here the CDR3 reads CASSPGTQYSNQPQHF. In DNA, the CDR3 is TGTGCCAGCAGCCCAGGGACACAATATAGCAATCAGCCCCAGCATTTT.

This clonotype was seen repeatedly, ten times or more. This chain connects TRBV5-1 to TRBJ2-3; tentative D call: TRBD1 (5 bases). Germline values: CDR1 SGHRS, CDR2 YFSETQ. The V end was cut by 1 base, the J end by 4 bases, with 19 bases between. This CDR3 has 17 residues. CDR3 sequence reads: CASSLMGRQGGSDTQYF. The CDR3 nucleotides are TGCGCCAGCAGCTTGATGGGTCGGCAGGGTGGGTCAGATACGCAGTATTTT.

This clonotype was recorded many times. The chain combines TRBV12-3 or TRBV12-4 with TRBJ2-5; D is ambiguous. The CDR3 runs to 15 residues. The V end was cut by 3 bases, the J end by 1 base, with 12 bases between. The CDR3 DNA follows: TGTGCCAGCAGTTTCGGTTGGGGAACCCAAGAGACCCAGTACTTC. This translates into CASSFGWGTQETQYF.